The entry that follows covers one T cell receptor (beta chain) sequence. Trimming cost V 4 bases and J 2 bases; bases outside gene matches: 7. The CDR3 contains 17 residues. The germline V gene encodes CDR1 MGHDK and CDR2 SYGVNS. This record belongs to a study of T cells after somatic rescue of genetic block. Clones were read by immunoSEQ multiplex PCR, and TCRdb kept only the in-frame ones, dropping some. The table lists 45,000 to 55,000 clones, roughly 96% of them singletons. This receptor was obtained from a child less than two years old. The sequenced material came from peripheral blood mononuclear cells (PBMCs). The chain has TRBV25-1 and TRBJ1-4; 10 bases map to TRBD1. CDR3 sequence: CASSADRGRRTNEKLFF. CDR3 in DNA: TGTGCCAGCAGTGCTGACAGGGGGCGAAGGACTAATGAAAAACTGTTTTTT.